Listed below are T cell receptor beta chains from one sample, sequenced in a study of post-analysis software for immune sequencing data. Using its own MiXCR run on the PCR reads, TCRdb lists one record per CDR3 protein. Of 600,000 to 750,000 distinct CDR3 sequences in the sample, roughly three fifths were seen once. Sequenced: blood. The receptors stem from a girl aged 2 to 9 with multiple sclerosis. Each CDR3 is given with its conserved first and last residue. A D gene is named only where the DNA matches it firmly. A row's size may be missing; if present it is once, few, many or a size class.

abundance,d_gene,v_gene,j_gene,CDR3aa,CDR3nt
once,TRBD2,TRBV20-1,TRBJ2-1,CSARDLGTSSYNEQFF,TGCAGTGCTAGAGATCTTGGGACTAGCTCCTACAATGAGCAGTTCTTC
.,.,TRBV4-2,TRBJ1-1,CASSQADSLNTEAFF,TGTGCCAGCAGCCAAGCGGACAGCTTGAACACTGAAGCTTTCTTT
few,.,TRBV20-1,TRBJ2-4,CSARSGAAWVQNIQYF,TGCAGTGCTAGATCGGGGGCAGCCTGGGTGCAAAACATTCAGTACTTC
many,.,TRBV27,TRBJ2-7,CASTRTEPSYEQYF,TGTGCCAGCACCCGGACAGAACCCTCCTACGAGCAGTACTTC
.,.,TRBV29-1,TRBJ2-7,CSVEEGGRDEQYF,TGCAGCGTTGAAGAGGGGGGTCGCGACGAGCAGTACTTC
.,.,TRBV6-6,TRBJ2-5,CASRMQETQYF,TGTGCCAGCAGAATGCAAGAGACCCAGTACTTC
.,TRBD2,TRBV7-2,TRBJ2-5,CASSITGGPPETQYF,TGTGCCAGCAGCATCACGGGGGGGCCCCCAGAGACCCAGTACTTC
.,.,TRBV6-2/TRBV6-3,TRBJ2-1,CASHGLPPLHNEQFF,TGTGCCAGCCACGGACTACCGCCTCTGCACAATGAGCAGTTCTTC
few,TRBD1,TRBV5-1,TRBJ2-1,CASSTSGTGNNEQFF,TGCGCCAGCAGCACCTCCGGGACAGGAAACAATGAGCAGTTCTTC
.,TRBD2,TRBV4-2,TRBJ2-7,CASSQSETAGGSRNNLYEQYF,TGTGCCAGCAGCCAATCTGAAACAGCGGGGGGCTCTCGTAATAACCTCTACGAGCAGTACTTC
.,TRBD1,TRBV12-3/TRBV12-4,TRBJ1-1,CASRRTGTNTEAFF,TGTGCCAGCAGAAGGACAGGGACGAACACTGAAGCTTTCTTT
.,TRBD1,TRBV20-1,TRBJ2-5,CSTNRGSGTQYF,TGCAGTACAAACAGGGGGTCGGGGACCCAGTACTTC
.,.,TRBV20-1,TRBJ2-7,CSARDEGAGYEQYF,TGCAGTGCTAGAGACGAAGGGGCTGGCTACGAGCAGTACTTC
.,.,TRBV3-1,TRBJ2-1,CASSQDPGARSEQFF,TGTGCCAGCAGCCAAGATCCAGGGGCACGTTCCGAGCAGTTCTTC
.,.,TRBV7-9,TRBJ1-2,CASSLPDSRGYTF,TGTGCCAGCAGCTTACCCGACAGCCGAGGCTACACCTTC
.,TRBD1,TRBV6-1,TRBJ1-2,CASSETTGTADYGYTF,TGTGCCAGCAGTGAAACGACCGGGACAGCGGACTATGGCTACACCTTC
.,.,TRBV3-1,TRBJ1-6,CASSQDRSSPLHF,TGTGCCAGCAGCCAAGACAGAAGTTCACCCCTCCACTTT
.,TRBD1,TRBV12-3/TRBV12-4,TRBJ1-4,CASSLQGQSEKLFF,TGTGCCAGCAGTTTACAGGGACAGTCTGAAAAACTGTTTTTT
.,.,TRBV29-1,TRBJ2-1,CSVEWESYNEQFF,TGCAGCGTTGAATGGGAGTCCTACAATGAGCAGTTCTTC
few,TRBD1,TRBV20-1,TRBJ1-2,CSARDPLTGLTPYGYTF,TGCAGTGCTAGGGACCCACTGACAGGGCTTACTCCTTATGGCTACACCTTC
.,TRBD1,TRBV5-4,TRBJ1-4,CASSRDRVGEKLFF,TGTGCCAGCAGCCGCGACAGGGTCGGGGAAAAACTGTTTTTT
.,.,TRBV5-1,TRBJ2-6,CASSFGRSGANVLTF,TGCGCCAGCAGCTTTGGGAGGTCTGGGGCCAACGTCCTGACTTTC
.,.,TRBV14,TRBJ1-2,CASSQESGTYYGYTF,TGTGCCAGCAGCCAAGAGTCCGGGACTTACTATGGCTACACCTTC
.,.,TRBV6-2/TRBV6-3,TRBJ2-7,CASSPRGPNEQYF,TGTGCCAGCAGTCCTCGGGGCCCCAATGAGCAGTACTTC
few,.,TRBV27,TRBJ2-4,CASSLTGGRAKNIQYF,TGTGCCAGCAGTTTAACCGGGGGCCGAGCCAAAAACATTCAGTACTTC
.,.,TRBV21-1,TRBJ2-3,CAIPPGLAGARTQYF,TGTGCCATTCCCCCGGGGTTAGCGGGGGCGCGTACGCAGTATTTT
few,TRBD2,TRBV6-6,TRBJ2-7,CASKTGGGYEQYF,TGTGCCAGCAAAACTGGGGGGGGCTACGAGCAGTACTTC
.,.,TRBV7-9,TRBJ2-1,CASSHTERTPNEQFF,TGTGCCAGCAGTCATACTGAACGTACCCCCAATGAGCAGTTCTTC
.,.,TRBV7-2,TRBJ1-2,CACSHGGVGAALGYTF,TGTGCCTGCAGCCACGGCGGGGTAGGCGCTGCACTTGGCTACACCTTC
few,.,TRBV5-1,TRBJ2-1,CASRARDNRGGPFF,TGCGCCAGCAGGGCGCGGGATAACAGGGGAGGACCGTTCTTC
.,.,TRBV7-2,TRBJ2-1,CASSLEGHAVYNEQFF,TGTGCCAGCAGCTTAGAGGGTCATGCAGTCTACAATGAGCAGTTCTTC